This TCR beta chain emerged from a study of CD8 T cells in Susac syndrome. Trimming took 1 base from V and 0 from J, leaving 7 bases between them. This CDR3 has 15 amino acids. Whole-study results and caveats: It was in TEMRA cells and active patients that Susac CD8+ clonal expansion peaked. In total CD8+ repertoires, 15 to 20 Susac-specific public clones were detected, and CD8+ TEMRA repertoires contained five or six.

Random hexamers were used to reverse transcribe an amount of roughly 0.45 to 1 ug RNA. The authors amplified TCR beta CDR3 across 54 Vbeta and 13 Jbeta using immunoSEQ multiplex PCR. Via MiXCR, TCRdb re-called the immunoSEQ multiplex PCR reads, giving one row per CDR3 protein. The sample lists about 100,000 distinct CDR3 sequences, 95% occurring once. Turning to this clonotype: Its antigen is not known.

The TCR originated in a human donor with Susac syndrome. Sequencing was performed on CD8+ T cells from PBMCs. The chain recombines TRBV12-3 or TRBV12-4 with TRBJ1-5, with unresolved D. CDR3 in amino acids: CASSLGQNSNQPQHF. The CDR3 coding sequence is TGTGCCAGCAGTTTAGGGCAGAATAGCAATCAGCCCCAGCATTTT.